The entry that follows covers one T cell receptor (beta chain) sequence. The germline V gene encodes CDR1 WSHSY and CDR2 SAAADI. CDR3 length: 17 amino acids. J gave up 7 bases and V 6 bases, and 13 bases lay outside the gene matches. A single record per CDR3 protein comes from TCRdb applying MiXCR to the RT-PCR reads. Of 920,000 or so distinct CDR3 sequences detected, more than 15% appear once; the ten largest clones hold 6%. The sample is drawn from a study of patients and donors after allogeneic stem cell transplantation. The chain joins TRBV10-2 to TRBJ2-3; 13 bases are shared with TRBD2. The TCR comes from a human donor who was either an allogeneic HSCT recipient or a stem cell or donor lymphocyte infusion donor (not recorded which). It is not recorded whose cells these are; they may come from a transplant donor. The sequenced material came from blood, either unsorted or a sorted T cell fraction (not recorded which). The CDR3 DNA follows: TGCGCCAGCAGGATCGGGGGGACTAGCGGGACATCAAATACGCAGTATTTT. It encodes CASRIGGTSGTSNTQYF.